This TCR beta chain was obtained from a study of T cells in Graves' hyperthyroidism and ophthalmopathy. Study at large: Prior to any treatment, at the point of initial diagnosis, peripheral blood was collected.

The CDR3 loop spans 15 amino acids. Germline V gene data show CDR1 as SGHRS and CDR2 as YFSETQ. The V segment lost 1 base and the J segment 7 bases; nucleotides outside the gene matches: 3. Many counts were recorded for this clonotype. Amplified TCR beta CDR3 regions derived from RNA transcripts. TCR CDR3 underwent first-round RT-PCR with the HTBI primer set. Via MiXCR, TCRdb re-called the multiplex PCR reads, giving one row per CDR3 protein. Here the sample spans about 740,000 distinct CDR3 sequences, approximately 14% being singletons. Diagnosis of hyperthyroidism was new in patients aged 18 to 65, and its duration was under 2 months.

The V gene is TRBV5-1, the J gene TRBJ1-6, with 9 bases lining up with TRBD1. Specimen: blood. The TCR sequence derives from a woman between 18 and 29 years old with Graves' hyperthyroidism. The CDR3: CASSLQTGGNSPLHF. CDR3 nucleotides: TGCGCCAGCAGCTTGCAGACAGGGGGGAATTCACCCCTCCACTTT.